The 18 T cell receptor beta chains below were found in one sample sequenced in a study of CD8+ T cells in alopecia areata. It was cDNA, reverse transcribed from extracted RNA, that served as the sequencing template. Method: immunoSEQ multiplex PCR; TCRdb's copy keeps in-frame clones and lacks some. Of more than 9,500 clones listed, 57% are singletons. Samples from alopecia areata patients were lesional scalp punch biopsies and peripheral blood. Sequenced material: skin. The receptor source for this set is a human donor with alopecia areata.

The chain has TRBV7-3 and TRBJ2-1, with 12 bases identical to TRBD2. Germline CDR1 reads SGHTA; CDR2 reads FQGTGA. The CDR3 sequence is 17 residues long. Trimming removed 2 bases from V and 5 bases from J; junction bases left unmatched: 7. For the CDR3, the DNA is TGTGCCAGCAGCTTATCTAGCGGGGGGGCCACACACAATGAGCAGTTCTTC. As protein: CASSLSSGGATHNEQFF.

V and J are TRBV7-9 and TRBJ2-4; the D is unclear. This CDR3 spans 13 amino acids. From germline, CDR1 is SEHNR and CDR2 FQNEAQ (reference sequence). The V end was cut by 5 bases, the J end by 1 base, with 6 bases between. DNA for the CDR3: TGTGCCAGCAGCATCGACGCCAAAAACATTCAGTACTTC. As protein: CASSIDAKNIQYF.

This chain joins TRBV7-6 and TRBJ2-5; 9 bases line up with TRBD1. The CDR3 totals 14 residues. V shed 5 bases and J 5 bases; nucleotides not matched to a gene: 6. Germline loops: CDR1 SGHVS, CDR2 FNYEAQ. The CDR3 region is CASSPSTGGETQYF. CDR3 sequence (DNA): TGTGCCAGCAGCCCATCCACAGGGGGCGAGACCCAGTACTTC.

The chain employs TRBV5-6 and TRBJ2-2; D possibly matches TRBD1 or TRBD2 (5 bases each). Trimming removed 4 bases at V and 1 base at J, with 14 bases between. The CDR3 spans 16 residues. Germline V gene data show CDR1 as SGHDT and CDR2 as YYEEEE. The CDR3 protein is CASSRTVGENTGELFF. The CDR3 DNA follows: TGTGCCAGCAGCAGGACTGTAGGGGAGAACACCGGGGAGCTGTTTTTT.

The rearrangement joins TRBV14 to TRBJ1-3; a weak D match, TRBD1 (6 bases). The germline V gene encodes CDR1 SGHDN and CDR2 FVKESK. V lost 2 bases to trimming and J lost 4 bases, with 12 bases between them. The CDR3 consists of 15 residues. CDR3 DNA sequence: TGTGCCAGCAGCCAATCCGGGGGCCGAGGAAACACCATATATTTT. This translates into CASSQSGGRGNTIYF.

The V call is TRBV28, the J call TRBJ2-3; 10 positions agree with TRBD2. The CDR3 covers 21 residues. The germline CDR1 and CDR2 sequences are MDHEN and SYDVKM. The V segment lost 8 bases and the J segment 4 bases; nucleotides outside the gene matches: 27. CDR3 DNA sequence: TGTGCCAGCTCATGGACGAGGTGGACTAGCGGAGCCCCTCAGCCGCCAGATACGCAGTATTTT. The encoded protein is CASSWTRWTSGAPQPPDTQYF.

The chain combines TRBV2 with TRBJ2-7; D gene unclear. Germline V gene sequence: CDR1 SNHLY, CDR2 FYNNEI. This CDR3 is built from 13 residues. V lost 7 bases and J lost 3, with 13 bases in between. Here the CDR3 DNA reads TGTGCCAGCAAGGGTCCCTTCGGCTACGAGCAGTACTTC. It encodes CASKGPFGYEQYF. Full variable domain (remainder filled in from reference TRBV2 and TRBJ2-7): EPEVTQTPSHQVTQMGQEVILRCVPISNHLYFYWYRQILGQKVEFLVSFYNNEISEKSEIFDDQFSVERPDGSNFTLKIRSTKLEDSAMYFCASKGPFGYEQYFGPGTRLTVT.

Of note for this clone: An end of the junction does not agree with germline; a read error may underlie this. The chain is built from TRBV7-2 and TRBJ2-5, with 9 bases matching TRBD2. The CDR3 consists of 17 residues. CDR1 is SGHTA and CDR2 is FQGNSA in the germline V gene. DNA for the CDR3: TGTGTCAGCAGCCCCCAGGTCTTGCGGGGGGGCCGAGAGACCCAGTACTTC. Its translation: CVSSPQVLRGGRETQYF.

This chain uses TRBV2 with TRBJ1-3; 8 bases agree with TRBD1. The germline gives CDR1 SNHLY, CDR2 FYNNEI. The junction had 13 bases not matched to a gene; V was cut back by 4 bases and J by 2 bases. CDR3 size: 18 residues. CDR3 nucleotide sequence: TGTGCCAGCAGTGTGGACAGGGTCAATGCCCATACTGGAAACACCATATATTTT. Its protein product is CASSVDRVNAHTGNTIYF.

V gene TRBV5-6 combines with J gene TRBJ2-1, with TRBD1 matching 9 bases. Germline V CDR1 and CDR2: SGHDT, YYEEEE. CDR3 length: 17 residues. With 4 bases clipped from V and 9 bases from J, the junction kept 17 bases outside the gene matches. CDR3 protein: CASSAGPGQGYGGEQFF. The DNA of the CDR3 is TGTGCCAGCAGCGCAGGTCCAGGACAGGGGTATGGAGGTGAGCAGTTCTTC.

V is TRBV27 and J is TRBJ2-5; TRBD2 is a possible D gene (5 bases). The CDR3 runs to 17 residues. The germline gives CDR1 MNHEY, CDR2 SMNVEV (reference sequence). V was trimmed by 2 bases and J by 2 bases, leaving 18 bases between them. CDR3 protein: CASSLRLVGRGQETQYF. The CDR3 bases are TGTGCCAGCAGTTTAAGGCTGGTGGGGAGAGGTCAAGAGACCCAGTACTTC.

Details on this clone: Relative to the germline gene, one junction end is altered; a read error may explain this. The V call is TRBV25-1, the J call TRBJ2-1; either TRBD1 or TRBD2 may fit D (6 bases each). The CDR3 contains 16 residues. CDR1 and CDR2 from the germline V gene are MGHDK and SYGVNS. The CDR3 nucleotides are TGTGCCAGTAGTGACAGAATGGGGGGCCTCGGGGGTGAGCAGTTCTTC. Protein product: CASSDRMGGLGGEQFF.

V usage is TRBV27 and J usage is TRBJ2-7; D possibly corresponds to TRBD2 (6 bases). V was trimmed by 3 bases and J by 3 bases, leaving 12 bases between them. The germline V gene has CDR1 MNHEY and CDR2 SMNVEV (reference sequence). The CDR3 totals 14 residues. This CDR3 reads CASSLGRRDYEQYF. Here the CDR3 DNA reads TGTGCCAGCAGTTTGGGCAGGCGGGACTACGAGCAGTACTTC.

V gene TRBV27 combines with J gene TRBJ1-4; 9 nucleotides agree with TRBD1. Looked up from germline, CDR1 is MNHEY and CDR2 is SMNVEV (reference sequence). V trimming: 3 bases; J trimming: 8 bases; junction bases outside the gene matches: 4. The CDR3 has 14 residues. For the CDR3, the DNA is TGTGCCAGCAGTTTCTACAGGGGGCACGAAAAACTGTTTTTT. It is translated as CASSFYRGHEKLFF.

This clone was counted only a few times. The gene calls are TRBV28 and TRBJ2-5; D is perhaps TRBD1 or TRBD2 (6 bases each). V lost 5 bases, J lost 5 bases, and 12 bases lay in between. The germline V gene encodes CDR1 MDHEN and CDR2 SYDVKM. The CDR3 has 13 residues. The CDR3 is CASSQGGLETQYF. CDR3 bases: TGTGCCAGCAGTCAAGGGGGGCTGGAGACCCAGTACTTC. The full variable domain, rest sourced from reference TRBV28 and TRBJ2-5, is DVKVTQSSRYLVKRTGEKVFLECVQDMDHENMFWYRQDPGLGLRLIYFSYDVKMKEKGDIPEGYSVSREKKERFSLILESASTNQTSMYLCASSQGGLETQYFGPGTRLLVL.

This clone was seen a handful of times. The chain carries TRBV5-4 and TRBJ2-7, with D possibly TRBD2 on 5 matching bases. The CDR3 spans 15 residues. Trimming left V 0 bases short and J 1 base short, with 11 bases between. Germline-derived CDR1 and CDR2 are SGHNT and YYREEE (reference sequence). The CDR3 is CASSLVSGLSYEQYF. CDR3 DNA: TGTGCCAGCAGCTTGGTTTCCGGACTTTCCTACGAGCAGTACTTC.

The chain is built from TRBV7-2 and TRBJ2-7; perhaps TRBD1 as D (5 bases). The CDR3 length is 14 residues. Germline V gives CDR1 SGHTA, CDR2 FQGNSA. V lost 7 bases to trimming and J lost 3 bases, with 16 bases between them. CDR3 nucleotides: TGTGCCAGCATCAGGGTACTGCAGGACTACGAGCAGTACTTC. Protein product: CASIRVLQDYEQYF.

The CDR3 loop reads CASSQIPQSSSNEQFF. Written as DNA, the CDR3 is TGCGCCAGCAGCCAAATCCCACAGAGTTCCTCGAATGAGCAGTTCTTC. The chain links TRBV4-1 to TRBJ2-1; no clear D gene. V was clipped by 2 bases and J by 7 bases, with 18 bases between them. The CDR3 has 16 residues. Per germline, CDR1 MGHRA and CDR2 YSYEKL.